Detailed here is one T cell receptor beta chain. The entire patient cohort was treatment-naive prior to thyroid surgery. Germline CDR1 DFQATT, CDR2 SNEGSKA (reference sequence). The CDR3 extends over 14 amino acids. V was shortened by 1 base and J by 6 bases, with 15 bases between the two germline ends. The data derive from a study of metastatic and nonmetastatic thyroid tumors. Using MiXCR, TCRdb reanalyzed the PCR reads. The sample has 15,000 to 20,000 clones, about 20% seen once. The TCR sequence derives from a female donor with papillary thyroid cancer or a benign thyroid nodule (not recorded which). Some clones in this sample may be carry-over from other donors' samples. Sequenced sample: adjacent normal tissue. The V gene is TRBV20-1, the J gene TRBJ1-2; no clear D gene. Here the CDR3 reads CSARAMGGLDGYTF. The DNA for the CDR3 is TGCAGTGCTAGAGCCATGGGAGGGTTAGATGGCTACACCTTC.